Described below is a single T cell receptor beta chain sequence and its context. Its matching antigen is unknown. A read error is possible here, since a much larger clone lies one base away. Sequencing libraries for TCR beta were prepared with iRepertoire HTBI primers and Arm-PCR of CDR3 regions. TCRdb used MiXCR to reprocess the multiplex PCR reads, holding one entry per CDR3 protein. The sample includes 700,000 or so distinct CDR3 sequences, around 30% of them seen just once. The V gene end was trimmed by 6 bases and the J gene end by 5 bases; junction bases not matched to a gene: 4. The CDR3 is 13 residues long. Germline V gene data show CDR1 as MDHEN and CDR2 as SYDVKM. Time point specified: persistent/refractory GD, antithyroid drugs over 5 years with positive TRAb. Construction of the TCR library relied on RNA isolated from PBMCs. The sample originates from a study of regulatory T cells in long-lasting Graves disease.

General observations from the study: There were preferences for TRBV28, TRBJ1-2 and TRBJ2-5 in persistent disease. Between persistent patients, 2,500 to 3,500 public clonotypes were shared, exceeding the 966 shared between new patients.

The origin of this receptor is a female donor with Graves disease. The sample in question was peripheral blood mononuclear cells (PBMCs), obtained when the disease was refractory, from a patient treated with antithyroid drugs. The chain couples TRBV28 to TRBJ2-7, with 10 bases aligning to TRBD1. Here the CDR3 reads CASSPGQGNEQYF. The CDR3 DNA is TGTGCCAGCAGCCCGGGACAGGGGAACGAGCAGTACTTC.